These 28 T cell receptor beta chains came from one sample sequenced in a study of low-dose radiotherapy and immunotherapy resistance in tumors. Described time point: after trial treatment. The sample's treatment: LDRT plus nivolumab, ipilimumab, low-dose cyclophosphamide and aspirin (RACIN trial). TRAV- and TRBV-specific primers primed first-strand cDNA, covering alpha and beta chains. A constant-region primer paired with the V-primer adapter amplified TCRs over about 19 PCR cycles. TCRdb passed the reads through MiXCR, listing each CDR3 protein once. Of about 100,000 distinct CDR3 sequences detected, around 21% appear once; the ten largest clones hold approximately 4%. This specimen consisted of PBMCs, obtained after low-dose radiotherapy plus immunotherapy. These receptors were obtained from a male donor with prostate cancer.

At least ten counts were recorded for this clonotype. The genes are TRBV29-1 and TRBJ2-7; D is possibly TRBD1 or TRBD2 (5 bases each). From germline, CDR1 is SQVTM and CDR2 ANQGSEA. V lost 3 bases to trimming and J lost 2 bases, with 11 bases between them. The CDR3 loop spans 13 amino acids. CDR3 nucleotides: TGCAGCGTTGACTGGGGGAATACCTACGAGCAGTACTTC. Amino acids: CSVDWGNTYEQYF.

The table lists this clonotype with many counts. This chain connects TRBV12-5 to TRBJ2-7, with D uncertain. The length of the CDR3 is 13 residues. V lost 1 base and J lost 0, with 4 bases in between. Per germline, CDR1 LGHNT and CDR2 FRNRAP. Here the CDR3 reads CASGLGFSYEQYF. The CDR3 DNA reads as TGTGCTAGTGGTTTGGGTTTCTCCTACGAGCAGTACTTC.

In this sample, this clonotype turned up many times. The chain's CDR3 is CASSLVGEGAGANVLTF. CDR3 nucleotides: TGTGCCAGCAGTTTAGTTGGGGAGGGAGCCGGGGCCAACGTCCTGACTTTC. V gene TRBV27 combines with J gene TRBJ2-6, with 7 bases lining up with TRBD2. Germline trimming cut 2 bases from V and 4 bases from J; bases unmatched to any gene: 8. The CDR3 spans 17 residues. Germline V lookup: CDR1 MNHEY, CDR2 SMNVEV (reference sequence).

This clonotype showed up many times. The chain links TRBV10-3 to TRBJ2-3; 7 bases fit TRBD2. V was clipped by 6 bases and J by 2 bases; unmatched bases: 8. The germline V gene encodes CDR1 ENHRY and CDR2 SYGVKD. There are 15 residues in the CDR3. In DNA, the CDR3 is TGTGCCATCAGGGGGGGGGACTCCGACACAGATACGCAGTATTTT. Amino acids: CAIRGGDSDTDTQYF.

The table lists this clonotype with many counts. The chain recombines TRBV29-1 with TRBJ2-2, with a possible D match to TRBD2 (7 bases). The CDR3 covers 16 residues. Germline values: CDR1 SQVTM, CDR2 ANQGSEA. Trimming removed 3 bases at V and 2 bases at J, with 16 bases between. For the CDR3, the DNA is TGCAGCGTTGAGGCCCCGAGGGGGGGAAACACCGGGGAGCTGTTTTTT. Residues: CSVEAPRGGNTGELFF.

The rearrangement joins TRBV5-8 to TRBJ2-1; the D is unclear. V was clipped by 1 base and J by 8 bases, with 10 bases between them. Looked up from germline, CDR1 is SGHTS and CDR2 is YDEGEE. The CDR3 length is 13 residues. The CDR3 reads CASSLLGSDEQFF. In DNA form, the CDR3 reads TGTGCCAGCAGCTTGCTCGGTTCCGATGAGCAGTTCTTC.

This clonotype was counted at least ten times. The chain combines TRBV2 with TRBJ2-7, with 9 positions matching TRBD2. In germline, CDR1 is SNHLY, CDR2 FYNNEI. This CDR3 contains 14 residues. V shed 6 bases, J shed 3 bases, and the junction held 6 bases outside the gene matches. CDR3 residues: CASRIAGANYEQYF. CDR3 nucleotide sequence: TGTGCCAGCAGAATAGCGGGGGCCAACTACGAGCAGTACTTC.

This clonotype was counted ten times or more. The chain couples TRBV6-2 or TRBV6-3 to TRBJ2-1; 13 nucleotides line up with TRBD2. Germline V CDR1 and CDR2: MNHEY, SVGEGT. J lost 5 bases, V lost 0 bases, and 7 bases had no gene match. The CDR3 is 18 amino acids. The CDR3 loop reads CASSYSVFTSGGDNEQFF. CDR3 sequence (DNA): TGTGCCAGCAGTTACTCCGTTTTTACTAGCGGGGGGGACAATGAGCAGTTCTTC.

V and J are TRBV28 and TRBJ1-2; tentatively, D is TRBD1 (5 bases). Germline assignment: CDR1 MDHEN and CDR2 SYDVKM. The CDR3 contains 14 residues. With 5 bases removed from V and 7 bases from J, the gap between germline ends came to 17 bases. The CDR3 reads CASSNPGRWPGYTF. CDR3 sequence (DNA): TGTGCCAGCAGTAATCCGGGACGCTGGCCTGGCTACACCTTC.

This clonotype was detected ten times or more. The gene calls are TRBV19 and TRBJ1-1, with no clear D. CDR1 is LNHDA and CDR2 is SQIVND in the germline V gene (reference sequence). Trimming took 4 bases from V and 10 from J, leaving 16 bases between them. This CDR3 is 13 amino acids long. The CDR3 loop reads CASSTIGASRAFF. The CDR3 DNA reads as TGTGCCAGTAGTACGATCGGTGCCTCTCGAGCTTTCTTT.

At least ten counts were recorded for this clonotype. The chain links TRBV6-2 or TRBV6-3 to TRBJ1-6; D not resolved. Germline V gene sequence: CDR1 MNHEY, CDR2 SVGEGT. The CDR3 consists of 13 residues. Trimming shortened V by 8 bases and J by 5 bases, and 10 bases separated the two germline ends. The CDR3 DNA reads TGTGCCAGCTGGACGAGAAATAATTCACCCCTCCACTTT. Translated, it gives CASWTRNNSPLHF.

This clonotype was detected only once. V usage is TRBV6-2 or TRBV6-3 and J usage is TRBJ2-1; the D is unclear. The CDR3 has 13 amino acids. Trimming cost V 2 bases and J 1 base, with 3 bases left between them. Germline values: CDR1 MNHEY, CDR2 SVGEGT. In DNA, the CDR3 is TGTGCCAGCAGTTACGTATCCTACAATGAGCAGTTCTTC. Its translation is CASSYVSYNEQFF.

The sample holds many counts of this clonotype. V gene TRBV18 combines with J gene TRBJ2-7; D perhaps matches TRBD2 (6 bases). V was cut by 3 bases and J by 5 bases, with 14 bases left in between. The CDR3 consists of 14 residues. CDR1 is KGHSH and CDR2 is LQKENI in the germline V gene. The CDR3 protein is CASSPSAGRDEQYF. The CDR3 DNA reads TGTGCCAGCTCACCTTCCGCGGGGAGAGACGAGCAGTACTTC.

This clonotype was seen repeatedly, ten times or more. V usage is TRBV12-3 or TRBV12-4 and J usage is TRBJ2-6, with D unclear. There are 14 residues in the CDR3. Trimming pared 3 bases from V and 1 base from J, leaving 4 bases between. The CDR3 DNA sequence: TGTGCCAGCAGTTTGAGGTCTGGGGCCAACGTCCTGACTTTC. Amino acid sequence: CASSLRSGANVLTF.

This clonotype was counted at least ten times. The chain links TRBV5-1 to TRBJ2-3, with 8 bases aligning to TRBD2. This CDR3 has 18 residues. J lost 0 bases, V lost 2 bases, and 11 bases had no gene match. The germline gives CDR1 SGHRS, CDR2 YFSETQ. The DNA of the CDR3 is TGCGCCAGCAGCTTTAGTTGGAGCGGGGGCCTTAGCACAGATACGCAGTATTTT. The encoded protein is CASSFSWSGGLSTDTQYF.

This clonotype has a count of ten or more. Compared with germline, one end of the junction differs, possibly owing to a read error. The CDR3: CASRWGRVATDTQYF. The CDR3 DNA reads as TGTGCCAGCAGGTGGGGCAGGGTAGCGACAGATACGCAGTATTTT. V is TRBV5-1 and J is TRBJ2-3; D may be TRBD1 or TRBD2 (5 bases each). The CDR3 totals 15 residues. The germline gives CDR1 SGHRS, CDR2 YFSETQ.

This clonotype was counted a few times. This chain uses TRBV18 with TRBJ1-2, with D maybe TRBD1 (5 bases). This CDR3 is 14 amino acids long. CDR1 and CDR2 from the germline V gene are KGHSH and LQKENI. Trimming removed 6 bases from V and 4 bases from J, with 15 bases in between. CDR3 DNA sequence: TGTGCCAGCTCGCCGTCGGGGGTCCCCTATGGCTACACCTTC. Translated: CASSPSGVPYGYTF.

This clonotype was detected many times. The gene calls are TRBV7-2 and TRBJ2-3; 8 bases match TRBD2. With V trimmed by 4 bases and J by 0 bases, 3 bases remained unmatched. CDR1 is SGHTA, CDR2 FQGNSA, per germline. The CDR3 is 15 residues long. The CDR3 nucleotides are TGTGCCAGCAGCTGGAGCGGGAGAAGCACAGATACGCAGTATTTT. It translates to CASSWSGRSTDTQYF.

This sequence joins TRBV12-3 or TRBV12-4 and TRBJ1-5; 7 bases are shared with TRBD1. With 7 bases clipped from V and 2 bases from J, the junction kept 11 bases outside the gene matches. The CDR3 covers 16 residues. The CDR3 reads CASTSRGTAGNQPQHF. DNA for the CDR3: TGTGCCAGCACCTCGAGAGGGACAGCCGGCAATCAGCCCCAGCATTTT.

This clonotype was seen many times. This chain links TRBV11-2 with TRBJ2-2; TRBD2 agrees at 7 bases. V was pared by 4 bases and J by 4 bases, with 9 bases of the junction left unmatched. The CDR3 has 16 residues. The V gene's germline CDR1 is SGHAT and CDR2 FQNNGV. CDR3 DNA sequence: TGTGCCAGCAGCTCCCCCACTAGCGAGGTCACCGGGGAGCTGTTTTTT. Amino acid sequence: CASSSPTSEVTGELFF.

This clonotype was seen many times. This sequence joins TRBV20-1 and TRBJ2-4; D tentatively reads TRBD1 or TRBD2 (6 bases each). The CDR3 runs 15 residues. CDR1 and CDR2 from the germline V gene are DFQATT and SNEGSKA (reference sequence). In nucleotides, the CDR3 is TGCAGCACGAGGCGGGACACGCTAGCCAAAAACATTCAGTACTTC. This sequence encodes CSTRRDTLAKNIQYF.

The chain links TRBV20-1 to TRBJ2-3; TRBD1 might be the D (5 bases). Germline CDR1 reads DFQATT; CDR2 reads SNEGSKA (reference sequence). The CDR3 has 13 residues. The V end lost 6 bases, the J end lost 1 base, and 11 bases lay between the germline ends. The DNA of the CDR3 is TGCAGTGCCCCCAGGGCTCGCACAGATACGCAGTATTTT. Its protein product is CSAPRARTDTQYF.

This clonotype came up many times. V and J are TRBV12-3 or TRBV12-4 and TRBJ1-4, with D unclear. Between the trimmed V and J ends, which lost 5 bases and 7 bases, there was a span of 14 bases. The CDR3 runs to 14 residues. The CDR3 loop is CASSRAVEGEKLFF. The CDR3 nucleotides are TGTGCCAGCAGTCGCGCGGTCGAGGGTGAAAAACTGTTTTTT.

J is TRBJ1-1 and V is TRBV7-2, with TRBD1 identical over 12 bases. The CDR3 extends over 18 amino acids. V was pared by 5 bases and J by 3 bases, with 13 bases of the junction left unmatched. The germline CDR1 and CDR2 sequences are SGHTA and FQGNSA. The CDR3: CASSPNPGQGARDTEAFF. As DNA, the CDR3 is TGTGCCAGCAGCCCGAATCCGGGACAGGGGGCGCGGGACACTGAAGCTTTCTTT.

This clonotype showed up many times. The CDR3 sequence is CASSSLWPRGSYEQYF. In nucleotides, the CDR3 is TGTGCCAGCAGTTCCCTGTGGCCGAGAGGCTCCTACGAGCAGTACTTC. The J gene is TRBJ2-7, the V gene TRBV28; no clear D gene. Germline V gene sequence: CDR1 MDHEN, CDR2 SYDVKM. CDR3 size: 16 residues. V was shortened by 4 bases and J by 0 bases, with 16 bases between the two germline ends.

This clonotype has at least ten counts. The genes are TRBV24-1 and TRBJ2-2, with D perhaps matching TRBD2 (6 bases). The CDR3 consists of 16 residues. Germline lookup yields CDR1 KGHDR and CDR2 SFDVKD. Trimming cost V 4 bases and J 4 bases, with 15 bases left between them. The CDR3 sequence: CATSEPTEAGTGELFF. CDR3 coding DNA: TGTGCCACCAGTGAGCCAACAGAAGCGGGCACCGGGGAGCTGTTTTTT.

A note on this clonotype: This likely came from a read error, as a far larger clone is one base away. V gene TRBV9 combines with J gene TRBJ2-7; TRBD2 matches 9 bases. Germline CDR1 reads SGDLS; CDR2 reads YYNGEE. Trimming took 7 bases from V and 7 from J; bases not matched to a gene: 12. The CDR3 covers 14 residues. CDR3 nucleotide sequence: TGTGCCAGCTCCCGAGCGGGGGGCCACAATGAGCAGTACTTC. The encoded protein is CASSRAGGHNEQYF.

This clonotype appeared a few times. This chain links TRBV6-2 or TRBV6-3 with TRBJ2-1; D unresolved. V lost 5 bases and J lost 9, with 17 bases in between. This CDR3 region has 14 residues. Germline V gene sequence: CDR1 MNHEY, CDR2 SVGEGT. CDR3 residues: CASSELLKSSEQFF. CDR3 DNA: TGTGCCAGCAGTGAACTACTAAAAAGTAGTGAGCAGTTCTTC.